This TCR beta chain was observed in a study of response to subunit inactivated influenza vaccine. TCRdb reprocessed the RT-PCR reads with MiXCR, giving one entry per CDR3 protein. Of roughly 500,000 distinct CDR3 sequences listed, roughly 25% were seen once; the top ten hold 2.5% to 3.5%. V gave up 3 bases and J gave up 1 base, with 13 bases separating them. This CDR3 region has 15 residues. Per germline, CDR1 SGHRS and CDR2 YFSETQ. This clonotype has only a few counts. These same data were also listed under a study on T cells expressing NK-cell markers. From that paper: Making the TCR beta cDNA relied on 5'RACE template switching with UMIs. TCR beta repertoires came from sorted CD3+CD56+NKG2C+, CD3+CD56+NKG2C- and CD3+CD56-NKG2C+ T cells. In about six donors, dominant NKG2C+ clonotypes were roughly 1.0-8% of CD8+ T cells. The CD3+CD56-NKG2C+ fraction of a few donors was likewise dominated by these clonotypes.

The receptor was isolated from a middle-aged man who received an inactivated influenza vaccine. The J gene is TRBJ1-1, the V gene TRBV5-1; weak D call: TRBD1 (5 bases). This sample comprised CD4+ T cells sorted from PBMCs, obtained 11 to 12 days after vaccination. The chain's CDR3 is CASSWGSGTNTEAFF. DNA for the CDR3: TGCGCCAGCAGCTGGGGTTCAGGGACGAACACTGAAGCTTTCTTT.